The next 26 T cell receptor beta chains were all read from a single sample in a study of OX40 agonist ivuxolimab in advanced cancers. Libraries were prepared by immunoSEQ multiplex PCR; TCRdb keeps only in-frame clonotypes and omits some of them. The sample holds 20,000 to 25,000 clones; around 86% are singletons and the top ten take roughly a sixth. Sequencing was performed on CD4+ or CD8+ T cells sorted from blood, taken in a trial of the OX40 agonist ivuxolimab. Receptor source: an adult with an advanced solid tumor such as melanoma, head and neck, liver or kidney cancer.

This sequence joins TRBV7-2 and TRBJ2-7; TRBD2 agrees at 13 bases. The CDR3 is 16 amino acids. CDR1 and CDR2 (germline): SGHTA, FQGNSA. With 4 bases clipped from V and 6 bases from J, the junction kept 9 bases outside the gene matches. The CDR3: CASSWTSGSWITEQYF. CDR3 sequence (DNA): TGTGCCAGCAGCTGGACTAGCGGGAGCTGGATTACCGAGCAGTACTTC.

This chain connects TRBV4-3 to TRBJ2-1; 9 nucleotides align to TRBD2. The CDR3 is made up of 17 amino acids. The V gene end was trimmed by 3 bases and the J gene end by 7 bases; junction bases not matched to a gene: 13. CDR1 LGHNA and CDR2 YSLEER come from the germline V gene. In DNA form, the CDR3 reads TGCGCCAGCAGCCAGAACGTTGCGGGAGGGCCGGGGAATGAGCAGTTCTTC. This translates into CASSQNVAGGPGNEQFF.

This chain links TRBV6-1 with TRBJ1-4; 7 nucleotides line up with TRBD1. V lost 5 bases and J lost 8; bases outside the gene matches: 2. Germline CDR1 and CDR2: MNHNS and SASEGT. CDR3 size: 12 residues. The CDR3 is CASSRDSEKLFF. CDR3 nucleotides: TGTGCCAGCAGTAGGGACAGCGAAAAACTGTTTTTT.

The rearrangement joins TRBV5-1 to TRBJ2-2, with D possibly TRBD1 on 6 matching bases. Germline lookup yields CDR1 SGHRS and CDR2 YFSETQ. The V and J ends lost 7 bases and 2 bases respectively, with 9 bases between them. This CDR3 is built from 13 residues. The CDR3 sequence is CASRGQNTGELFF. CDR3 bases: TGCGCCAGCCGGGGACAAAACACCGGGGAGCTGTTTTTT.

This clone has only a few counts. The chain couples TRBV2 to TRBJ1-1; D remains unclear. Between the trimmed V and J ends, which lost 6 bases and 3 bases, there was a span of 11 bases. This CDR3 has 13 amino acids. Germline V gives CDR1 SNHLY, CDR2 FYNNEI. CDR3 sequence: CASRSNGDTEAFF. CDR3 sequence (DNA): TGTGCCAGCAGAAGCAATGGAGACACTGAAGCTTTCTTT.

This sequence joins TRBV5-1 and TRBJ2-3; the match to TRBD1 covers 10 bases. V was pared by 2 bases and J by 1 base, with 1 base of the junction left unmatched. CDR3 length: 15 residues. Looked up from germline, CDR1 is SGHRS and CDR2 is YFSETQ. In nucleotides, the CDR3 is TGCGCCAGCAGCTTCGGGACAGGGGGCACAGATACGCAGTATTTT. Translated: CASSFGTGGTDTQYF. Combining the CDR3 with reference TRBV5-1 and TRBJ2-3 gives the whole variable domain KAGVTQTPRYLIKTRGQQVTLSCSPISGHRSVSWYQQTPGQGLQFLFEYFSETQRNKGNFPGRFSGRQFSNSRSEMNVSTLELGDSALYLCASSFGTGGTDTQYFGPGTRLTVL.

The V and J genes are TRBV18 and TRBJ1-2; tentative D call: TRBD1 (6 bases). The V end was cut by 3 bases, the J end by 5 bases, with 19 bases between. The CDR3 length is 16 residues. The germline V gene has CDR1 KGHSH and CDR2 LQKENI. The CDR3 spells CASSPLRAGVKYGYTF. The CDR3 DNA reads as TGTGCCAGCTCACCCCTGCGGGCAGGGGTCAAGTATGGCTACACCTTC. The whole variable domain, remainder taken from reference TRBV18 and TRBJ1-2, is NAGVMQNPRHLVRRRGQEARLRCSPMKGHSHVYWYRQLPEEGLKFMVYLQKENIIDESGMPKERFSAEFPKEGPSILRIQQVVRGDSAAYFCASSPLRAGVKYGYTFGSGTRLTVV.

The chain links TRBV27 to TRBJ1-5; D may be TRBD1 (6 bases). In germline, CDR1 is MNHEY, CDR2 SMNVEV (reference sequence). The germline V and J ends were trimmed by 5 bases and 7 bases, with 18 bases remaining between them. This CDR3 has 15 residues. The CDR3 DNA reads as TGTGCCAGCAGTCCGACGTGGGAGGGGGAACAGCCCCAGCATTTT. It encodes CASSPTWEGEQPQHF.

The rearrangement uses TRBV11-2 and TRBJ1-6, with D unresolved. The germline V and J ends were trimmed by 0 bases and 8 bases, with 11 bases remaining between them. Germline-derived CDR1 and CDR2 are SGHAT and FQNNGV. This CDR3 comprises 15 residues. CDR3 residues: CASSLDDIGHSPLHF. The CDR3 region has the DNA TGTGCCAGCAGCTTAGACGACATAGGTCATTCACCCCTCCACTTT.

This chain connects TRBV29-1 to TRBJ1-2; no definite D call. V lost 6 bases, J lost 5 bases, and 10 bases lay in between. Germline-derived CDR1 and CDR2 are SQVTM and ANQGSEA. This CDR3 has 11 residues. The CDR3 protein is CSVMAEYGYTF. In DNA, the CDR3 is TGCAGCGTGATGGCGGAATATGGCTACACCTTC. The whole variable domain, remainder taken from reference TRBV29-1 and TRBJ1-2, is SAVISQKPSRDICQRGTSLTIQCQVDSQVTMMFWYRQQPGQSLTLIATANQGSEATYESGFVIDKFPISRPNLTFSTLTVSNMSPEDSSIYLCSVMAEYGYTFGSGTRLTVV.

The chain employs TRBV5-1 and TRBJ2-7, with 11 bases identical to TRBD2. CDR1 is SGHRS and CDR2 is YFSETQ in the germline V gene. J lost 11 bases, V lost 0 bases, and 7 bases had no gene match. The CDR3 runs to 14 residues. CDR3 bases: TGCGCCAGCAGCTTGGCCCCTAGCGGGGGGAGCGAGTACTTC. Residues: CASSLAPSGGSEYF.

The gene calls are TRBV5-6 and TRBJ2-7; weak D call: TRBD2 (6 bases). The CDR3 covers 14 residues. Germline V gene sequence: CDR1 SGHDT, CDR2 YYEEEE. V was pared by 6 bases and J by 0 bases, with 13 bases between. The CDR3 protein is CASTVGGNSYEQYF. In nucleotides, the CDR3 is TGTGCCAGCACTGTGGGGGGAAACTCCTACGAGCAGTACTTC.

V is TRBV29-1 and J is TRBJ2-7; TRBD1 might be the D (6 bases). Germline CDR1 reads SQVTM; CDR2 reads ANQGSEA. CDR3 size: 14 residues. Trimming removed 4 bases from V and 0 bases from J, with 13 bases in between. The CDR3 bases are TGCAGCGTTGCTGCAGGGGCCAGCTCCTACGAGCAGTACTTC. This translates into CSVAAGASSYEQYF.

This chain uses TRBV19 with TRBJ2-3; D might be TRBD2 (5 bases). V was clipped by 5 bases and J by 8 bases, with 11 bases between them. The CDR3 spans 12 residues. The germline V gene encodes CDR1 LNHDA and CDR2 SQIVND (reference sequence). The CDR3 loop is CASSAQEVTQYF. The CDR3 region has the DNA TGTGCCAGTAGTGCGCAGGAGGTTACGCAGTATTTT.

The rearrangement joins TRBV9 to TRBJ2-6; tentative D call: TRBD2 (5 bases). Germline V CDR1 and CDR2: SGDLS, YYNGEE. Deletions cut 2 bases from V and 0 bases from J, with 12 bases between. The CDR3 covers 17 residues. The CDR3 is CASSVTGRSSGANVLTF. DNA of the CDR3: TGTGCCAGCAGCGTGACGGGGAGAAGCTCTGGGGCCAACGTCCTGACTTTC.

V and J are TRBV6-5 and TRBJ2-7; 7 bases map to TRBD1. CDR1 is MNHEY, CDR2 SVGAGI, per germline. The CDR3 covers 16 residues. V gave up 0 bases and J gave up 7 bases; unmatched junction bases: 12. CDR3 nucleotides: TGTGCCAGCAGTTACTCGACAGGGTCGTCGTTCGGGGAGCAGTACTTC. This sequence encodes CASSYSTGSSFGEQYF.

The chain employs TRBV19 and TRBJ2-2; no firm D call. V shed 3 bases and J shed 8 bases, with 7 bases lying between them. There are 12 residues in the CDR3. Germline loops: CDR1 LNHDA, CDR2 SQIVND (reference sequence). CDR3 bases: TGTGCCAGTAGTATGATGGGGGGGGAGCTGTTTTTT. Amino acid sequence: CASSMMGGELFF.

This chain uses TRBV5-1 with TRBJ1-2; TRBD1 is a possible D gene (6 bases). CDR3 length: 14 amino acids. Germline assignment: CDR1 SGHRS and CDR2 YFSETQ. V dropped 7 bases and J dropped 8 bases, with 21 bases sitting between them. The CDR3 DNA follows: TGCGCCAGCCGTTTGGCAGGGGCCGAAGACGGCTACACCTTC. It yields the protein CASRLAGAEDGYTF.

This clone is termed medium-sized. The chain links TRBV30 to TRBJ1-1; 8 positions match TRBD1. J lost 1 base, V lost 5 bases, and 3 bases had no gene match. This CDR3 comprises 13 residues. Germline loops: CDR1 GTSNPN, CDR2 SVGIG (reference sequence). The CDR3 nucleotides are TGTGCCTGGTCCGGGACAGGGAACACTGAAGCTTTCTTT. Protein product: CAWSGTGNTEAFF.

The gene calls are TRBV6-6 and TRBJ2-7; no clear D gene. The CDR3 has 13 amino acids. In germline, CDR1 is MNHNY, CDR2 SVGAGI (reference sequence). The V gene lost 5 bases and the J gene lost 5 bases, with 13 bases spanning the gap. CDR3 amino acids: CASSPSVFHEQYF. As DNA, the CDR3 is TGTGCCAGCAGTCCTTCCGTGTTCCACGAGCAGTACTTC.

The V gene is TRBV29-1, the J gene TRBJ2-1, with a tentative D call TRBD2 (6 bases). CDR1 SQVTM and CDR2 ANQGSEA come from the germline V gene. With 7 bases removed from V and 1 base from J, the gap between germline ends came to 17 bases. The CDR3 is 15 amino acids. The CDR3 region has the DNA TGCAGCGCCGAGAGGGGTCTAGCGTCCTACAATGAGCAGTTCTTC. Translation: CSAERGLASYNEQFF.

The chain carries TRBV6-6 and TRBJ2-1, with no clear D. The CDR3 runs 15 residues. Per germline, CDR1 MNHNY and CDR2 SVGAGI (reference sequence). The germline V and J ends were trimmed by 2 bases and 5 bases, with 13 bases remaining between them. CDR3 sequence: CASSYGGHTNNEQFF. DNA of the CDR3: TGTGCCAGCAGTTACGGTGGGCATACTAACAATGAGCAGTTCTTC.

This CDR3 is CASSPRGSGGDTQYF. CDR3 DNA: TGTGCCAGCAGCCCCCGTGGTAGCGGCGGAGATACGCAGTATTTT. The chain carries TRBV7-3 and TRBJ2-3; TRBD2 might be the D (6 bases). V was shortened by 5 bases and J by 5 bases, with 17 bases between the two germline ends. The CDR3 is 15 amino acids. Germline CDR1 SGHTA, CDR2 FQGTGA.

This chain links TRBV6-1 with TRBJ1-6, with unresolved D. The CDR3 is 13 residues long. Germline V gene data show CDR1 as MNHNS and CDR2 as SASEGT. V was trimmed by 2 bases and J by 8 bases, leaving 7 bases between them. This CDR3 reads CASSERWYSPLHF. In nucleotides, the CDR3 is TGTGCCAGCAGTGAACGGTGGTATTCACCCCTCCACTTT.

The chain carries TRBV7-2 and TRBJ2-7; 9 bases are a match to TRBD2. Germline CDR1 and CDR2: SGHTA and FQGNSA. The CDR3 length is 14 residues. The J segment lost 1 base and the V segment lost 6 bases, leaving 4 bases of the junction unmatched. This CDR3 is CASSKGLASYEQYF. In DNA form, the CDR3 reads TGTGCCAGCAGTAAAGGACTAGCGTCCTACGAGCAGTACTTC.

The J gene is TRBJ2-5, the V gene TRBV6-1; D remains ambiguous. CDR3 length: 13 amino acids. V was trimmed by 3 bases and J by 5 bases, leaving 10 bases between them. Germline V lookup: CDR1 MNHNS, CDR2 SASEGT. DNA of the CDR3: TGTGCCAGCAGTGACCACCCCGGGGAGACCCAGTACTTC. Its translation: CASSDHPGETQYF.